The 32 T cell receptor beta chains given below trace back to one sample, sequenced in a study of T cell changes during pregnancy in multiple sclerosis. Repertoires were generated with immunoSEQ multiplex PCR, while TCRdb's copy carries only in-frame clones and drops some. The sample lists tens of thousands of clones, around 93% occurring once. The material sequenced was CD4+ T cells from peripheral blood mononuclear cells, taken after pregnancy. The receptors originated from a female donor with multiple sclerosis, enrolled in a pregnancy study.

V gene TRBV7-2 combines with J gene TRBJ2-2; 7 bases agree with TRBD1. Germline V gene lookup returns CDR1 SGHTA and CDR2 FQGNSA. The CDR3 consists of 13 residues. J was trimmed by 5 bases and V by 5 bases; bases with no gene match: 2. CDR3 DNA sequence: TGTGCCAGCAGCCACAGGGGTACCGGGGAGCTGTTTTTT. Translated: CASSHRGTGELFF.

J is TRBJ1-5 and V is TRBV19; D might be TRBD1 (6 bases). This CDR3 region has 13 residues. The V gene's germline CDR1 is LNHDA and CDR2 SQIVND (reference sequence). The ends were cut back, 7 bases at V and 6 bases at J, with 13 bases in the middle. The CDR3 coding sequence is TGTGCCAGTACCCTAGGGGGTGGTCAGCCCCAGCATTTT. Translated, it gives CASTLGGGQPQHF.

The chain carries TRBV18 and TRBJ2-7; 10 bases fit TRBD1. V was clipped by 2 bases and J by 6 bases; unmatched bases: 7. The germline CDR1 and CDR2 sequences are KGHSH and LQKENI. The CDR3 length is 15 residues. CDR3 residues: CASSPGTGAHSEQYF. The CDR3 coding sequence is TGTGCCAGCTCACCAGGGACAGGGGCCCATAGCGAGCAGTACTTC.

V usage is TRBV30 and J usage is TRBJ2-1; a weak D match, TRBD2 (6 bases). V lost 6 bases, J lost 2 bases, and 17 bases lay in between. The CDR3 is 15 amino acids. CDR1 is GTSNPN and CDR2 is SVGIG in the germline V gene (reference sequence). DNA for the CDR3: TGTGCCTGTTCGAGGTGCAGGGAGGCCTACAATGAGCAGTTCTTC. It codes for CACSRCREAYNEQFF.

The chain has TRBV30 and TRBJ1-5; tentative D call: TRBD1 (5 bases). This CDR3 contains 13 residues. The V end lost 0 bases, the J end lost 7 bases, and 10 bases lay between the germline ends. Germline lookup yields CDR1 GTSNPN and CDR2 SVGIG (reference sequence). The CDR3 DNA reads TGTGCCTGGAGTGTTGGGAGGGACCAGCCCCAGCATTTT. Its translation: CAWSVGRDQPQHF. The full variable domain, its missing parts supplied by reference TRBV30 and TRBJ1-5, is SQTIHQWPATLVQPVGSPLSLECTVEGTSNPNLYWYRQAAGRGLQLLFYSVGIGQISSEVPQNLSASRPQDRQFILSSKKLLLSDSGFYLCAWSVGRDQPQHFGDGTRLSIL.

This chain links TRBV6-5 with TRBJ1-3; 8 nucleotides align to TRBD1. J lost 0 bases, V lost 5 bases, and 3 bases had no gene match. Germline lookup yields CDR1 MNHEY and CDR2 SVGAGI. CDR3 size: 15 residues. Here the CDR3 DNA reads TGTGCCAGCAGTCGGACAGGGCGCTCTGGAAACACCATATATTTT. Translating gives CASSRTGRSGNTIYF.

This clone was detected once. V and J are TRBV19 and TRBJ2-6; no clear D. The germline CDR1 and CDR2 sequences are LNHDA and SQIVND (reference sequence). This CDR3 has 15 residues. V shed 1 base and J shed 2 bases, with 6 bases lying between them. The CDR3, as DNA: TGTGCCAGTAGTATAGGGGCAGCTGGGGCCAACGTCCTGACTTTC. This translates into CASSIGAAGANVLTF.

The V gene is TRBV30, the J gene TRBJ2-7; 10 bases line up with TRBD2. There are 14 residues in the CDR3. Germline assignment: CDR1 GTSNPN and CDR2 SVGIG (reference sequence). V was clipped by 7 bases and J by 0 bases; unmatched bases: 6. The CDR3 sequence is CALTLAGSSYEQYF. In DNA form, the CDR3 reads TGTGCCTTAACACTAGCGGGGAGCTCCTACGAGCAGTACTTC.

CDR3 in DNA: TGTGCCAGCAGCTTGGGGGCCCAAGAGACCCAGTACTTC. Translated: CASSLGAQETQYF. The chain recombines TRBV5-6 with TRBJ2-5; D remains ambiguous. The V gene's germline CDR1 is SGHDT and CDR2 YYEEEE. This CDR3 has 13 residues. The V and J ends lost 0 bases and 1 base respectively, with 4 bases between them.

V is TRBV5-1 and J is TRBJ2-1, with 12 bases identical to TRBD2. Germline trimming cut 3 bases from V and 4 bases from J; bases unmatched to any gene: 2. The length of the CDR3 is 15 residues. Germline-derived CDR1 and CDR2 are SGHRS and YFSETQ. The CDR3 reads CASSSGLAGYNEQFF. The DNA of the CDR3 is TGCGCCAGCAGCTCTGGACTAGCGGGATACAATGAGCAGTTCTTC. The full variable domain, completed using reference TRBV5-1 and TRBJ2-1, is KAGVTQTPRYLIKTRGQQVTLSCSPISGHRSVSWYQQTPGQGLQFLFEYFSETQRNKGNFPGRFSGRQFSNSRSEMNVSTLELGDSALYLCASSSGLAGYNEQFFGPGTRLTVL.

The V call is TRBV7-6, the J call TRBJ1-1, with D perhaps matching TRBD1 (5 bases). The germline V gene encodes CDR1 SGHVS and CDR2 FNYEAQ. Trimming pared 2 bases from V and 5 bases from J, leaving 9 bases between. The CDR3 consists of 13 residues. In nucleotides, the CDR3 is TGTGCCAGCAGCTTACCAGGGCGGACTGAAGCTTTCTTT. This gives the protein CASSLPGRTEAFF.

The gene calls are TRBV6-5 and TRBJ1-1; D may be TRBD1 (5 bases). V lost 0 bases, J lost 1 base, and 9 bases lay in between. The V gene's germline CDR1 is MNHEY and CDR2 SVGAGI. CDR3 length: 15 amino acids. The CDR3 region is CASSYSRQQNTEAFF. The CDR3 DNA is TGTGCCAGCAGTTACTCGAGACAGCAGAACACTGAAGCTTTCTTT.

The V and J genes are TRBV7-2 and TRBJ1-2; D remains unclear. The CDR3 has 16 residues. Trimming took off 1 base at V and 8 bases at J, with 20 bases between the two ends. Germline V gives CDR1 SGHTA, CDR2 FQGNSA. Here the CDR3 DNA reads TGTGCCAGCAGCTTAGATAGTTTCGGAGGGCTCGTAGGCTACACCTTC. As protein: CASSLDSFGGLVGYTF.

As to this clone: The junction shows a germline mismatch at one end, possibly a read error. The rearrangement links TRBV7-7 to TRBJ2-2; 9 bases are shared with TRBD1. Germline CDR1 reads SSHAT; CDR2 reads FNYEAQ (reference sequence). This CDR3 is built from 15 residues. CDR3 DNA: TGCGCTAGCAGCTTATCACAGGGGGCTTCGGGGGAGCTGTTTTTT. It encodes CASSLSQGASGELFF.

The chain uses TRBV7-3 and TRBJ2-5; 12 bases map to TRBD2. J gave up 5 bases and V 2 bases, and 9 bases lay outside the gene matches. This CDR3 region has 17 residues. Germline-derived CDR1 and CDR2 are SGHTA and FQGTGA. For the CDR3, the DNA is TGTGCCAGCAGCTTACCCTCTAGCGGGGGGGTAGGGGAGACCCAGTACTTC. As protein: CASSLPSSGGVGETQYF.

The genes are TRBV15 and TRBJ2-6; no reliable D call. Trimming left V 0 bases short and J 0 bases short, with 6 bases between. Looked up from germline, CDR1 is LNHNV and CDR2 is YYDKDF (reference sequence). CDR3 length: 16 amino acids. DNA for the CDR3: TGTGCCACCAGCAGAGAGCGGTTCTCTGGGGCCAACGTCCTGACTTTC. Amino acid sequence: CATSRERFSGANVLTF.

The CDR3 bases are TGTGCCAGCAGCTCGGGGGGGCAAGAGACCCAGTACTTC. Translation: CASSSGGQETQYF. V is TRBV11-2 and J is TRBJ2-5; 8 bases match TRBD2. Unmatched junction bases numbered 0, after V lost 4 bases and J lost 2 bases. Germline V gene sequence: CDR1 SGHAT, CDR2 FQNNGV. The CDR3 has 13 residues.

This clone occurred once. The chain recombines TRBV5-6 with TRBJ2-5; D unclear. The CDR3 is made up of 11 amino acids. Deletions cut 7 bases from V and 4 bases from J, with 8 bases between. Germline CDR1 and CDR2: SGHDT and YYEEEE. This chain's CDR3 is CASQVGETQYF. CDR3 nucleotide sequence: TGTGCCAGCCAGGTGGGAGAGACCCAGTACTTC.

This clone appeared a single time. V gene TRBV29-1 combines with J gene TRBJ1-1; maybe TRBD1 (5 bases). From germline, CDR1 is SQVTM and CDR2 ANQGSEA. V was cut by 4 bases and J by 3 bases, with 12 bases left in between. This CDR3 region has 13 residues. The CDR3 region is CSVAGRQHTEAFF. For the CDR3, the DNA is TGCAGCGTTGCGGGTCGACAGCACACTGAAGCTTTCTTT.

This clone was seen a single time. The chain uses TRBV7-3 and TRBJ2-2; 10 bases line up with TRBD1. After removal of 5 bases from V and 5 bases from J, the junction contained 2 bases not matched to a gene. Germline V gene data show CDR1 as SGHTA and CDR2 as FQGTGA. CDR3 size: 14 residues. CDR3 region: CASSRDRGTGELFF. CDR3 nucleotide sequence: TGTGCCAGCAGCCGGGACAGGGGAACCGGGGAGCTGTTTTTT.

V usage is TRBV7-8 and J usage is TRBJ2-7; tentatively, D is TRBD1 (6 bases). The V and J ends lost 1 base and 2 bases respectively, with 15 bases between them. The V gene's germline CDR1 is SGHVS and CDR2 FQNEAQ. This CDR3 region has 16 residues. The CDR3 reads CASSLVGTPLTYEQYF. CDR3 bases: TGTGCCAGCAGCTTAGTGGGGACACCCCTAACCTACGAGCAGTACTTC.

The chain combines TRBV5-1 with TRBJ1-2, with 8 nucleotides matching TRBD1. The CDR3 is 12 residues long. V dropped 4 bases and J dropped 7; count of bases not matched to a gene: 3. Germline V gene data show CDR1 as SGHRS and CDR2 as YFSETQ. The chain's CDR3 is CASSPGGRGYTF. In nucleotides, the CDR3 is TGCGCCAGCAGCCCAGGGGGCCGTGGCTACACCTTC.

V is TRBV7-2 and J is TRBJ1-5; maybe TRBD1 (6 bases). V dropped 5 bases and J dropped 10 bases, with 15 bases sitting between them. The germline V gene has CDR1 SGHTA and CDR2 FQGNSA. This CDR3 spans 13 amino acids. CDR3 bases: TGTGCCAGCAGCCTACGGACAGCCCATCCCCAGCATTTT. Translation gives CASSLRTAHPQHF.

The gene calls are TRBV4-3 and TRBJ1-6; D might be TRBD1 (6 bases). Germline V lookup: CDR1 LGHNA, CDR2 YSLEER. The CDR3 consists of 16 residues. The germline V and J ends were trimmed by 0 bases and 10 bases, with 16 bases remaining between them. CDR3 nucleotide sequence: TGCGCCAGCAGCCAAGAGGCCAGGGGAGTTAAGTCACCCCTCCACTTT. It specifies CASSQEARGVKSPLHF.

V and J are TRBV25-1 and TRBJ2-7, with 8 bases fitting TRBD2. Germline loops: CDR1 MGHDK, CDR2 SYGVNS. CDR3 length equals 14 residues. V shed 5 bases, J shed 3 bases, and the junction held 6 bases outside the gene matches. The CDR3 reads CASSRAGAYYEQYF. As DNA, the CDR3 is TGTGCCAGCAGTAGAGCGGGGGCCTACTACGAGCAGTACTTC.

The chain carries TRBV19 and TRBJ1-5; 8 nucleotides agree with TRBD1. The CDR3 is made up of 16 amino acids. V lost 4 bases, J lost 9 bases, and 14 bases stayed unmatched. Germline V lookup: CDR1 LNHDA, CDR2 SQIVND (reference sequence). Written as DNA, the CDR3 is TGTGCCAGTAGTACCCATCCGGGGGGACAGGTATCGCCCCAGCATTTT. Amino acid sequence: CASSTHPGGQVSPQHF.

The genes are TRBV10-2 and TRBJ2-5; TRBD1 agrees at 8 bases. Germline CDR1 is WSHSY and CDR2 is SAAADI. This CDR3 contains 17 residues. The junction had 14 bases not matched to a gene; V was cut back by 4 bases and J by 4 bases. CDR3 nucleotides: TGCGCCAGCAGTGTAATCCAGGGGGCGAAGGTAGGAGAGACCCAGTACTTC. Translation: CASSVIQGAKVGETQYF.

This clone occurred once. The CDR3 here is CASRGVEGGKRGTYEQYF. Here the CDR3 DNA reads TGTGCCAGCAGGGGGGTCGAGGGGGGAAAGCGGGGAACGTACGAGCAGTACTTC. V is TRBV28 and J is TRBJ2-7, with D perhaps matching TRBD2 (7 bases). Germline V lookup: CDR1 MDHEN, CDR2 SYDVKM. Trimming left V 6 bases short and J 4 bases short, with 28 bases between. The CDR3 is made up of 18 amino acids.

This rearrangement joins TRBV4-2 to TRBJ2-5; maybe TRBD2 (7 bases). Germline V CDR1 and CDR2: LGHNA, YNFKEQ. This CDR3 region has 17 residues. V was clipped by 4 bases and J by 2 bases, with 20 bases between them. The DNA of the CDR3 is TGTGCCAGCAGCCTCGAGGGGGGGGGACTCGCTCAAGAGACCCAGTACTTC. Amino acid sequence: CASSLEGGGLAQETQYF.

The rearrangement links TRBV7-3 to TRBJ2-3; D is uncertain. Germline loops: CDR1 SGHTA, CDR2 FQGTGA. V lost 5 bases, J lost 6 bases, and 15 bases lay in between. The CDR3 is made up of 14 amino acids. CDR3 sequence (DNA): TGTGCCAGCAGCGCCGGGTCTGATAGGGATACGCAGTATTTT. Amino acid sequence: CASSAGSDRDTQYF.

The rearrangement links TRBV7-2 to TRBJ1-6, with a possible D match to TRBD1 (5 bases). The germline V gene has CDR1 SGHTA and CDR2 FQGNSA. The CDR3 length is 15 residues. V was shortened by 0 bases and J by 8 bases, with 11 bases between the two germline ends. The DNA of the CDR3 is TGTGCCAGCAGCTTAGCGATGCCGGGGGATTCACCCCTCCACTTT. This codes for CASSLAMPGDSPLHF.

This clone was observed a single time. Relative to the germline gene, one junction end is altered; a read error may explain this. V is TRBV7-7 and J is TRBJ2-5; D ambiguous. This CDR3 is 14 amino acids long. Germline CDR1 reads SSHAT; CDR2 reads FNYEAQ (reference sequence). The CDR3 spells CASSLDSSAETQYF. CDR3 bases: TGTGCTAGCAGCCTAGACTCCTCAGCGGAGACCCAGTACTTC.